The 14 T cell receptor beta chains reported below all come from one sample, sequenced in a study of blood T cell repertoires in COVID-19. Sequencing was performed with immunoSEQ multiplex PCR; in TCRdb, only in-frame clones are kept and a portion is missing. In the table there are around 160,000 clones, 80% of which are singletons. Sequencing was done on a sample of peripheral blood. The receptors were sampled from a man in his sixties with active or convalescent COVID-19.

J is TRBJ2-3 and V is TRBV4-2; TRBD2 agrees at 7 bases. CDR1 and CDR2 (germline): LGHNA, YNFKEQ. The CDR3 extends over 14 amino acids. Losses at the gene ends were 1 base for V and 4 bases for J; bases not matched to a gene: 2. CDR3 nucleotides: TGTGCCAGCAGCCAAGTGGGAGGGGCAGATACGCAGTATTTT. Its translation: CASSQVGGADTQYF.

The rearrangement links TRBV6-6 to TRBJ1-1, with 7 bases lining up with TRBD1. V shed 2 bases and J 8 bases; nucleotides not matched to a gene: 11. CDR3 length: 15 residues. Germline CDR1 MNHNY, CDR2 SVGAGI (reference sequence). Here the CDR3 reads CASSYPDRARYEAFF. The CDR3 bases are TGTGCCAGCAGTTACCCAGACAGGGCACGATACGAAGCTTTCTTT.

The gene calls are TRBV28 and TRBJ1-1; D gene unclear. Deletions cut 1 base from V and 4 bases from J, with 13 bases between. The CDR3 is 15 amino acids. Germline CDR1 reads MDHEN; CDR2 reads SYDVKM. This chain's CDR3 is CASSLSPGTSTEAFF. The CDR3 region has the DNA TGTGCCAGCAGTTTATCGCCGGGAACTAGCACTGAAGCTTTCTTT.

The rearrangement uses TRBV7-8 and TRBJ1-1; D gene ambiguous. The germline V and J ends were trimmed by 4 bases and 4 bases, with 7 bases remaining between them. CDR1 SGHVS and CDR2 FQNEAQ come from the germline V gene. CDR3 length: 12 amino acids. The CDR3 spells CASSSGGTEAFF. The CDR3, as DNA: TGTGCCAGCAGCTCCGGTGGCACTGAAGCTTTCTTT.

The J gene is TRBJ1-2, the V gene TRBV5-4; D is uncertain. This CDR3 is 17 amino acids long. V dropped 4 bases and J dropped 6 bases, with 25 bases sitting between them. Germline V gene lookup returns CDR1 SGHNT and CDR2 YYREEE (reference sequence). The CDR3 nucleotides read TGTGCCAGCAGCGATACCGAAGCGAGGGCGCAAATCGATGGCTACACCTTC. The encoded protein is CASSDTEARAQIDGYTF. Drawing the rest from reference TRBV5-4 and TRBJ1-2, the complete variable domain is ETGVTQSPTHLIKTRGQQVTLRCSSQSGHNTVSWYQQALGQGPQFIFQYYREEENGRGNFPPRFSGLQFPNYSSELNVNALELDDSALYLCASSDTEARAQIDGYTFGSGTRLTVV.

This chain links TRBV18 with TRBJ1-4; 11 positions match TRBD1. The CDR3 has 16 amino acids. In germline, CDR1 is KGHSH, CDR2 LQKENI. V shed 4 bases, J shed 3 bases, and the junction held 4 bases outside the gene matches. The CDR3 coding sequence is TGTGCCAGCTCACAAGGACAGGGGGCGTCTAATGAAAAACTGTTTTTT. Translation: CASSQGQGASNEKLFF.

CDR3: CASSFKLAGDTDTQYF. DNA of the CDR3: TGTGCCAGCAGCTTTAAACTAGCGGGAGACACAGATACGCAGTATTTT. The chain links TRBV7-8 to TRBJ2-3, with 11 bases aligning to TRBD2. CDR1 is SGHVS, CDR2 FQNEAQ, per germline. V lost 3 bases and J lost 2; bases outside the gene matches: 4. This CDR3 has 16 amino acids. The full variable domain, rest sourced from reference TRBV7-8 and TRBJ2-3, is GAGVSQSPRYKVAKRGQDVALRCDPISGHVSLFWYQQALGQGPEFLTYFQNEAQLDKSGLPSDRFFAERPEGSVSTLKIQRTQQEDSAVYLCASSFKLAGDTDTQYFGPGTRLTVL.

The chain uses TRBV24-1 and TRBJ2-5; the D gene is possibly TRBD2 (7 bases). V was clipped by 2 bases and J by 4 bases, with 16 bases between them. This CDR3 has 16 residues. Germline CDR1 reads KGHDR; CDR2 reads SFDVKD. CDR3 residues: CATSDSGRGSGETQYF. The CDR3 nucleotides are TGTGCCACCAGTGATTCTGGGAGGGGGTCAGGAGAGACCCAGTACTTC.

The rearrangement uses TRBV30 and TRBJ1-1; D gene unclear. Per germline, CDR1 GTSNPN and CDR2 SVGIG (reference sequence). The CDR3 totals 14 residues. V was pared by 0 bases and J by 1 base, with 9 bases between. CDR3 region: CAWSVLTGNTEAFF. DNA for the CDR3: TGTGCCTGGAGTGTGTTGACGGGGAACACTGAAGCTTTCTTT.

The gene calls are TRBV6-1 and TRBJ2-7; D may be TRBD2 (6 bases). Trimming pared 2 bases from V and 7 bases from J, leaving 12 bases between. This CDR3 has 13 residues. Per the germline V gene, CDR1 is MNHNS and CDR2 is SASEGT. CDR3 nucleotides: TGTGCCAGCAGTGAATACACTAGCTGGGAGCAGTACTTC. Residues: CASSEYTSWEQYF.

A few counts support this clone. CDR3 in amino acids: CASSSQGGAFF. CDR3 bases: TGTGCCAGCAGTTCCCAGGGGGGAGCTTTCTTT. J is TRBJ1-1 and V is TRBV6-2 or TRBV6-3, with 7 bases fitting TRBD1. The V gene's germline CDR1 is MNHEY and CDR2 SVGEGT. J gave up 10 bases and V 4 bases, and 3 bases lay outside the gene matches. CDR3 length equals 11 residues.

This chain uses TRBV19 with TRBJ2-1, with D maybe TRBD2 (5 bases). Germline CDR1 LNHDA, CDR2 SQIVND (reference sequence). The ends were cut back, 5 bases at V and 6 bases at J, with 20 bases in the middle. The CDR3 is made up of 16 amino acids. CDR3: CASSSFSGWNFNEQFF. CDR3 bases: TGTGCCAGTAGTTCTTTCAGCGGCTGGAACTTCAATGAGCAGTTCTTC.

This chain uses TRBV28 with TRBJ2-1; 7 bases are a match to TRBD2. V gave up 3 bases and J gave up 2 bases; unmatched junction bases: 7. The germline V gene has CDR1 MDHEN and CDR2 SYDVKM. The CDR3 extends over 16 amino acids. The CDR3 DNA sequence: TGTGCCAGCAGTTTCGAGGGGACTAACACCTACAATGAGCAGTTCTTC. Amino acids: CASSFEGTNTYNEQFF.

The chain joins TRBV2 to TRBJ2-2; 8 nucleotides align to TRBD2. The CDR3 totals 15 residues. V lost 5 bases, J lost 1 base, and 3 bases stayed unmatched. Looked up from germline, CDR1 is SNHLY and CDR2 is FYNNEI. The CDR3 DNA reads TGTGCCAGCAGTTTTAGCGGGGTGAACACCGGGGAGCTGTTTTTT. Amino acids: CASSFSGVNTGELFF.